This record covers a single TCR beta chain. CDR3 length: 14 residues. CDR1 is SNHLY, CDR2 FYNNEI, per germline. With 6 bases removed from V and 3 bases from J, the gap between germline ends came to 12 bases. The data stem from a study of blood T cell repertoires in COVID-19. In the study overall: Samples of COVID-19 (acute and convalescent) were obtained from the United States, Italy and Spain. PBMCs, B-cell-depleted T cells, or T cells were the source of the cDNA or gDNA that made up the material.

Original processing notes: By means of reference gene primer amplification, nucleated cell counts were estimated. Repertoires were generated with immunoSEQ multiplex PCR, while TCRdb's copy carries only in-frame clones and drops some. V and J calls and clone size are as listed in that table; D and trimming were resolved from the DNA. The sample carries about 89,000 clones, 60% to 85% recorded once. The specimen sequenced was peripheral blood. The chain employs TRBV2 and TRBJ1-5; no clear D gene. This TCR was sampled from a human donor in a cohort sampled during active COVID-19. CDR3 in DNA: TGTGCCAGCAGGGGTCCACAGCCCAATCAGCCCCAGCATTTT. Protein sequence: CASRGPQPNQPQHF.